A single sample gave rise to the 17 T cell receptor beta chains below, sequenced in a study of regulatory T cells in long-lasting Graves disease. Time point noted: persistent/refractory GD, antithyroid drugs over 5 years with positive TRAb. Generation of the TCR library employed RNA extracted from PBMCs. Both iRepertoire HTBI primers and Arm-PCR of CDR3 regions were used to build the TCR beta libraries. MiXCR was run by TCRdb on the multiplex PCR reads, yielding one entry per CDR3 protein. The data show a few hundred thousand distinct CDR3 sequences, with 20% to 25% seen just once and 6.5% to 9% held by the top ten. Specimen: peripheral blood mononuclear cells (PBMCs), collected when the disease was refractory, from a patient treated with antithyroid drugs. Receptors originate from a female donor with Graves disease.

This clonotype is a singleton in its sample. The chain carries TRBV29-1 and TRBJ2-5, with unresolved D. CDR1 is SQVTM, CDR2 ANQGSEA, per germline. There are 16 residues in the CDR3. V gave up 0 bases and J gave up 3 bases, with 17 bases separating them. Here the CDR3 reads CSVEDQEKTYEETQYF. In nucleotides, the CDR3 is TGCAGCGTTGAAGATCAAGAAAAAACCTATGAAGAGACCCAGTACTTC.

This clonotype has at least ten counts. The chain employs TRBV11-3 and TRBJ2-7; D call uncertain. In germline, CDR1 is SGHNT, CDR2 YENEEA. Trimming removed 0 bases from V and 8 bases from J, with 11 bases in between. This CDR3 is built from 13 residues. CDR3 sequence: CASSLEGSGKQYF. CDR3 sequence (DNA): TGTGCCAGCAGCTTAGAGGGGTCGGGCAAGCAGTACTTC.

The chain is built from TRBV5-6 and TRBJ2-5; possibly TRBD1 for D (7 bases). Germline V gene sequence: CDR1 SGHDT, CDR2 YYEEEE. V shed 6 bases and J shed 5 bases, with 17 bases lying between them. The CDR3 is made up of 14 amino acids. The CDR3 sequence is CASKKTGTRETQYF. The CDR3 nucleotides are TGTGCCAGCAAGAAGACAGGGACTCGGGAGACCCAGTACTTC.

The table lists this clonotype with a few counts. The gene calls are TRBV27 and TRBJ1-2; D uncertain. V shed 7 bases and J shed 7 bases, with 46 bases lying between them. The CDR3 is made up of 23 amino acids. The germline CDR1 and CDR2 sequences are MNHEY and SMNVEV (reference sequence). CDR3 DNA sequence: TGTGCCAGCACATCCATTACCCTACAGAACTATATCCAAAAAAGAGGATTATCGGGTGGCTACACCTTC. This gives the protein CASTSITLQNYIQKRGLSGGYTF.

This clonotype was detected only a few times. The chain employs TRBV7-9 and TRBJ1-2; tentative D call: TRBD1 (5 bases). Germline V CDR1 and CDR2: SEHNR, FQNEAQ (reference sequence). The CDR3 runs to 15 residues. With 5 bases removed from V and 1 base from J, the gap between germline ends came to 14 bases. DNA of the CDR3: TGTGCCAGCAGCAGGGAGGGGACCCTTAACTATGGCTACACCTTC. Translation: CASSREGTLNYGYTF.

The rearrangement joins TRBV5-1 to TRBJ1-2; no definite D call. CDR1 and CDR2 (germline): SGHRS, YFSETQ. V lost 2 bases, J lost 7 bases, and 9 bases lay in between. The CDR3 consists of 12 residues. The CDR3 bases are TGCGCCAGCAGCTTCGGAGACCTTGGCTACACCTTC. This codes for CASSFGDLGYTF.

This chain links TRBV10-3 with TRBJ2-6; 7 nucleotides line up with TRBD1. CDR3 size: 15 residues. From germline, CDR1 is ENHRY and CDR2 SYGVKD. V lost 0 bases and J lost 11; bases outside the gene matches: 7. CDR3 nucleotide sequence: TGTGCCATCAGTGAGTCCGACAGGACAGGACACGTCCTGACTTTC. It is translated as CAISESDRTGHVLTF.

There are many counts of this clonotype. The rearrangement links TRBV7-2 to TRBJ1-2; unclear D gene. The CDR3 extends over 12 amino acids. Germline-derived CDR1 and CDR2 are SGHTA and FQGNSA. The germline V and J ends were trimmed by 7 bases and 8 bases, with 14 bases remaining between them. CDR3 coding DNA: TGTGCCAGCATGCACATAGCGTGGGGCTACACCTTC. Protein: CASMHIAWGYTF.

This clonotype was seen ten or more times. This rearrangement joins TRBV6-5 to TRBJ2-2; D gene uncertain. The CDR3 extends over 14 amino acids. CDR1 is MNHEY and CDR2 is SVGAGI in the germline V gene. Trimming pared 4 bases from V and 0 bases from J, leaving 6 bases between. The CDR3 here is CASSSSSNTGELFF. DNA of the CDR3: TGTGCCAGCAGTTCGTCATCGAACACCGGGGAGCTGTTTTTT.

In this sample, this clonotype turned up many times. The rearrangement links TRBV28 to TRBJ2-5, with TRBD2 matching over 10 bases. V was pared by 3 bases and J by 5 bases, with 9 bases of the junction left unmatched. Looked up from germline, CDR1 is MDHEN and CDR2 is SYDVKM. The CDR3 totals 16 residues. The CDR3, as DNA: TGTGCCAGCAGTTTGTTGGCTAGCGGGAGCGGGGAGACCCAGTACTTC. This encodes CASSLLASGSGETQYF. The entire variable domain, with the rest obtained from reference TRBV28 and TRBJ2-5, is as follows: DVKVTQSSRYLVKRTGEKVFLECVQDMDHENMFWYRQDPGLGLRLIYFSYDVKMKEKGDIPEGYSVSREKKERFSLILESASTNQTSMYLCASSLLASGSGETQYFGPGTRLLVL.

The sample holds many counts of this clonotype. The V gene is TRBV12-3 or TRBV12-4, the J gene TRBJ2-7; 8 nucleotides align to TRBD1. The junction had 15 bases not matched to a gene; V was cut back by 6 bases and J by 2 bases. CDR3 length: 17 amino acids. In DNA form, the CDR3 reads TGTGCCAGCAGCCAACAACACCAGACAGGGGTGCCCTACGAGCAGTACTTC. Residues: CASSQQHQTGVPYEQYF.

This clonotype was counted a few times. The chain combines TRBV28 with TRBJ2-7, with 8 bases lining up with TRBD1. This CDR3 contains 14 residues. Per germline, CDR1 MDHEN and CDR2 SYDVKM. The junction had 11 bases not matched to a gene; V was cut back by 6 bases and J by 7 bases. CDR3 sequence reads: CASRWTGNIGEQYF. In DNA form, the CDR3 reads TGTGCCAGCAGGTGGACAGGGAATATAGGGGAGCAGTACTTC.

This clonotype was seen many times. The chain joins TRBV6-1 to TRBJ2-7; the D is unclear. There are 14 residues in the CDR3. Trimming removed 7 bases from V and 4 bases from J, with 17 bases in between. In germline, CDR1 is MNHNS, CDR2 SASEGT. The CDR3 protein is CASNQAGFLYEQYF. Here the CDR3 DNA reads TGTGCCAGCAACCAGGCCGGGTTCCTTTACGAGCAGTACTTC.

This clonotype was seen a handful of times. This rearrangement joins TRBV20-1 to TRBJ1-5, with D unresolved. Germline V gene sequence: CDR1 DFQATT, CDR2 SNEGSKA (reference sequence). V lost 6 bases and J lost 4, with 10 bases in between. The CDR3 runs 12 residues. CDR3 bases: TGCAGTGCAGGCAGTCTTAATCAGCCCCAGCATTTT. Protein sequence: CSAGSLNQPQHF.

This chain links TRBV3-1 with TRBJ1-1; D is ambiguous. CDR1 and CDR2 (germline): LGHDT, YNNKEL (reference sequence). There are 13 residues in the CDR3. With 1 base removed from V and 2 bases from J, the gap between germline ends came to 5 bases. The CDR3 nucleotides are TGTGCCAGCAGCCAAGGGTACAACACTGAAGCTTTCTTT. Translation: CASSQGYNTEAFF.

Only a few counts were recorded for this clonotype. This rearrangement joins TRBV28 to TRBJ2-7; tentatively, D is TRBD2 (5 bases). This CDR3 spans 16 amino acids. V lost 7 bases, J lost 1 base, and 20 bases lay in between. Germline V lookup: CDR1 MDHEN, CDR2 SYDVKM. CDR3 bases: TGTGCCAGCACCACTTTCTCCGCCGCGGGTTCCTACGAGCAGTACTTC. It translates to CASTTFSAAGSYEQYF.

The chain couples TRBV20-1 to TRBJ2-7, with D tentatively TRBD1 (6 bases). CDR1 is DFQATT, CDR2 SNEGSKA, per germline (reference sequence). With 4 bases removed from V and 6 bases from J, the gap between germline ends came to 10 bases. The CDR3 runs to 11 residues. The CDR3 coding sequence is TGCAGTGCTATATACAGGGCCGAGCAGTACTTC. Translation gives CSAIYRAEQYF.